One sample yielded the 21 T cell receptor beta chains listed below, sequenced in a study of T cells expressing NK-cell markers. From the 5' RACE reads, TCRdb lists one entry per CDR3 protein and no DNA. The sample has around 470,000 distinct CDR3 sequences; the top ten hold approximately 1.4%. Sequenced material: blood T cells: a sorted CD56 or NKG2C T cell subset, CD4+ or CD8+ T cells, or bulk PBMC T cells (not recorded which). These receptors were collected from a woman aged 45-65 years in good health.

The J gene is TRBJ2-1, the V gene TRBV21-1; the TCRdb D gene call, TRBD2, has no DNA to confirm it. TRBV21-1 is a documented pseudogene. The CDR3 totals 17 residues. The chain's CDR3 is CASSKVRSGRAANEQFF.

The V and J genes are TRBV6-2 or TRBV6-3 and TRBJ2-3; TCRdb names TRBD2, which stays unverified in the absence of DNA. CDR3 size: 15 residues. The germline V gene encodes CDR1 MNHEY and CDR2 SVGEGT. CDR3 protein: CASSYRVLYTDTQYF.

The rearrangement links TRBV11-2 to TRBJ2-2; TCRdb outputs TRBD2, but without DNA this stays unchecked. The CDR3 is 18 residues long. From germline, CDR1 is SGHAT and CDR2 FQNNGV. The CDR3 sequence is CASSLKGLAGVKTGELFF.

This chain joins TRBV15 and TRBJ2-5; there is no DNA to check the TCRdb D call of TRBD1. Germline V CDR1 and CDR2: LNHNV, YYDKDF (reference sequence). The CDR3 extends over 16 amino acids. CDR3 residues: CATSRRGQKIGETQYF. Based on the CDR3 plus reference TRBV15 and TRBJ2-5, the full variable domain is DAMVIQNPRYQVTQFGKPVTLSCSQTLNHNVMYWYQQKSSQAPKLLFHYYDKDFNNEADTPDNFQSRRPNTSFCFLDIRSPGLGDTAMYLCATSRRGQKIGETQYFGPGTRLLVL.

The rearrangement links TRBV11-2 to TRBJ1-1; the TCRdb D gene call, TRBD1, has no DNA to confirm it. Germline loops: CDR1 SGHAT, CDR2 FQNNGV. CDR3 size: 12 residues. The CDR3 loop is CASSRQGGEAFF.

This CDR3 reads CASSLGVLPASPLHF. V gene TRBV5-1 combines with J gene TRBJ1-6. CDR1 and CDR2 (germline): SGHRS, YFSETQ. The CDR3 loop spans 15 amino acids.

CDR3 sequence: CATRRAGGTDTQYF. This sequence joins TRBV12-3 or TRBV12-4 and TRBJ2-3; checking the TCRdb D call of TRBD1 is not possible without DNA. This CDR3 comprises 14 residues.

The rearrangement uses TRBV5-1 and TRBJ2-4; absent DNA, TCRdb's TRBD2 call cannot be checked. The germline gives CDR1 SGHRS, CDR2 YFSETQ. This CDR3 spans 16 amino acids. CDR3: CASSLKSGRAENIQYF.

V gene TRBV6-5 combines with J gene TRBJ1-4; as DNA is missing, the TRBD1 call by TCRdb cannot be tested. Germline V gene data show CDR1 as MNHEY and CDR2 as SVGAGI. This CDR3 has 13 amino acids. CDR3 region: CASRSQGYEKLFF.

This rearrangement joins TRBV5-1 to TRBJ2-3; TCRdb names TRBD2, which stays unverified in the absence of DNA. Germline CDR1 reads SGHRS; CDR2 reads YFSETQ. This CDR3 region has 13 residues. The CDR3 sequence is CASSQRLGDTQYF.

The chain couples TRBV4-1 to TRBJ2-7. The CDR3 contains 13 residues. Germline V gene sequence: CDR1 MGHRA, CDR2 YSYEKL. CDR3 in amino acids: CASSQNTAYEQYF.

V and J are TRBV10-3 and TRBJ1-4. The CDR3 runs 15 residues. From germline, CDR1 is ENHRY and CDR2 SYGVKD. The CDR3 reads CAISESKGLTEKLFF.

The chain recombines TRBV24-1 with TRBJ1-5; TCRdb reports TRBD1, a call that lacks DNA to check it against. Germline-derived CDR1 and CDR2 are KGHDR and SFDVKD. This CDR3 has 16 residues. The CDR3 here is CATSDGTGPSNQPQHF.

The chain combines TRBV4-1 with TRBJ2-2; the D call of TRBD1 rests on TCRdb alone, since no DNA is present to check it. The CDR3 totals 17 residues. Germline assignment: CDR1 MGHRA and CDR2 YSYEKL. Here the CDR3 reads CASSQDKGTGRRGELFF.

Here the CDR3 reads CASLPRMADTQYF. The gene calls are TRBV12-3 or TRBV12-4 and TRBJ2-3. This CDR3 is built from 13 residues.

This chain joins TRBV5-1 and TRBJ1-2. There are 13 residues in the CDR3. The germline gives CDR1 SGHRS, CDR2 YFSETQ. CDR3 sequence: CASSLDLAYGYTF.

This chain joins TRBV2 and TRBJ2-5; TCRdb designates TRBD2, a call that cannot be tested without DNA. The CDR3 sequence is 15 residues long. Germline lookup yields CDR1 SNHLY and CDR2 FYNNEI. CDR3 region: CASRRLAGDGQTQYF.

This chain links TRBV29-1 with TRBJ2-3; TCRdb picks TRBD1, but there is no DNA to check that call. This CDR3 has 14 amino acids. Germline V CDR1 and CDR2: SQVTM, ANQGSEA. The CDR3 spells CSVEDGGLSDTQYF.

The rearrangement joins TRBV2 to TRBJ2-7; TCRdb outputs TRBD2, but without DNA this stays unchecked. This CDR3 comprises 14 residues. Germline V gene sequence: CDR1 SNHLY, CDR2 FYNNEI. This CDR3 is CASSDGTYIYEQYF.

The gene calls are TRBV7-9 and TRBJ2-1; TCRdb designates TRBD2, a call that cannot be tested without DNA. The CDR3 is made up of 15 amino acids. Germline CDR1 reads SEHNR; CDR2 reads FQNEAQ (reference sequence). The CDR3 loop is CASSLTSGKYNEQFF.

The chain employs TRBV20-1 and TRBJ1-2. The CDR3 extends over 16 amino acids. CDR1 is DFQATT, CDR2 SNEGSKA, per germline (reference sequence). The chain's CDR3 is CSASPPGAKRDYGYTF.